This T cell receptor (beta chain) was found in a study of graft-versus-host responses after intestinal transplantation. Overall study: In this cohort, recipients had multivisceral, liver-intestinal, or isolated intestinal transplants. All recipients were given anti-thymocyte globulin induction, and tacrolimus and steroids were then administered for 2 to 3 years.

The ends were cut back, 8 bases at V and 3 bases at J, with 8 bases in the middle. The CDR3 loop spans 11 amino acids. Germline-derived CDR1 and CDR2 are MNHEY and SMNVEV (reference sequence). This clone was picked up a small number of times. The data were produced by immunoSEQ multiplex PCR, yet TCRdb's version contains in-frame clones alone and is incomplete. The sample lists some 10,000 clones; 25% to 30% were seen once. The chain is built from TRBV27 and TRBJ2-7; D is unresolved. The clonotype was recovered from a human patient who received an intestinal transplant. The specimen comprised alloreactive CD4+ T cells from a mixed lymphocyte reaction culture, sampled before intestinal transplant. Subset reported: CFSE-low proliferating T cells sorted from approximately 6-day pre-transplant mixed lymphocyte reaction (GvH or HvG direction). CDR3 DNA: TGTGCCAGCTCGACTCTCTACGAGCAGTACTTC. Its translation is CASSTLYEQYF.